Each of the 12 T cell receptor beta chains below was sequenced from the same sample in a study of blood T cell repertoires in COVID-19. The protocol was immunoSEQ multiplex PCR, while the TCRdb copy is restricted to in-frame clones and leaves out a portion. The sample has approximately 32,000 clones, more than 75% seen once. The material sequenced was peripheral blood. The receptors derive from a man between 60 and 75 years old with active COVID-19.

The CDR3 nucleotides read TGTGCCAGCAGTTTCTCTAGCGGGGGCGGAGAGACCCAGTACTTC. Amino acids: CASSFSSGGGETQYF. The V and J genes are TRBV2 and TRBJ2-5; 10 bases match TRBD2. Germline V gives CDR1 SNHLY, CDR2 FYNNEI. This CDR3 spans 15 amino acids. With V trimmed by 5 bases and J by 4 bases, 7 bases remained unmatched.

The CDR3 loop is CASGQITTDLYTLKQYF. In nucleotides, the CDR3 is TGTGCCAGCGGACAAATTACAACGGACCTCTACACTCTGAAGCAGTACTTC. The chain carries TRBV7-4 and TRBJ2-7; D possibly corresponds to TRBD1 (5 bases). The CDR3 totals 17 residues. Deletions cut 8 bases from V and 8 bases from J, with 31 bases between. Per germline, CDR1 SGHVT and CDR2 SQSDAQ.

The chain is built from TRBV5-1 and TRBJ2-3, with 11 bases matching TRBD2. CDR1 and CDR2 from the germline V gene are SGHRS and YFSETQ. V lost 4 bases, J lost 5 bases, and 12 bases stayed unmatched. The CDR3 consists of 17 residues. Here the CDR3 DNA reads TGCGCCAGCAGCGCGGGACTCACTAGCGGGAGTGAAGATACGCAGTATTTT. This gives the protein CASSAGLTSGSEDTQYF.

V gene TRBV11-2 combines with J gene TRBJ2-4, with D tentatively TRBD1 (6 bases). Germline V lookup: CDR1 SGHAT, CDR2 FQNNGV. The CDR3 is made up of 16 amino acids. V lost 5 bases, J lost 2 bases, and 16 bases lay in between. DNA for the CDR3: TGTGCCAGCAGCCTAAGGGGGAGTGGCTCCAAAAACATTCAGTACTTC. This translates into CASSLRGSGSKNIQYF.

The chain joins TRBV12-3 or TRBV12-4 to TRBJ1-6; no reliable D call. Trimming left V 6 bases short and J 6 bases short, with 6 bases between. The CDR3 is made up of 12 amino acids. The CDR3 is CASSLFNSPLHF. DNA for the CDR3: TGTGCCAGCAGCCTTTTTAATTCACCCCTCCACTTT.

The rearrangement links TRBV10-2 to TRBJ2-3; D uncertain. Between the trimmed V and J ends, which lost 6 bases and 1 base, there was a span of 11 bases. This CDR3 contains 14 residues. CDR1 and CDR2 from the germline V gene are WSHSY and SAAADI. The CDR3 coding sequence is TGCGCCAGCAGGCCTAGTGCGGGCACAGATACGCAGTATTTT. Amino acid sequence: CASRPSAGTDTQYF.

V usage is TRBV6-2 or TRBV6-3 and J usage is TRBJ2-3; no clear D gene. CDR3 length equals 14 residues. Germline lookup yields CDR1 MNHEY and CDR2 SVGEGT. Trimming removed 0 bases from V and 6 bases from J, with 10 bases in between. The DNA for the CDR3 is TGTGCCAGCAGTTACTCACCTGAGTCCGATACGCAGTATTTT. Translation gives CASSYSPESDTQYF.

The V gene is TRBV9, the J gene TRBJ2-7; D is unclear. The V and J ends lost 0 bases and 6 bases respectively, with 13 bases between them. Germline V lookup: CDR1 SGDLS, CDR2 YYNGEE. This CDR3 has 14 residues. The CDR3 is CASSVGLVSREQYF. CDR3 DNA sequence: TGTGCCAGCAGCGTAGGTCTAGTCAGTCGCGAGCAGTACTTC.

The J gene is TRBJ2-3, the V gene TRBV19, with 16 bases matching TRBD2. Germline CDR1 is LNHDA and CDR2 is SQIVND (reference sequence). This CDR3 is 17 amino acids long. V shed 7 bases and J 10 bases; nucleotides not matched to a gene: 14. DNA of the CDR3: TGTGCCAGTACCAATACCGGGACTAGCGGGGGGGTGGCCCCGCAGTATTTT. Translated, it gives CASTNTGTSGGVAPQYF.

The V gene is TRBV2, the J gene TRBJ1-1, with D uncertain. Germline-derived CDR1 and CDR2 are SNHLY and FYNNEI. V lost 6 bases to trimming and J lost 2 bases, with 13 bases between them. The CDR3 consists of 14 residues. The CDR3 reads CASSKAAGNTEAFF. CDR3 DNA sequence: TGTGCCAGCAGCAAAGCGGCGGGAAACACTGAAGCTTTCTTT.

V gene TRBV6-1 combines with J gene TRBJ2-5; the match to TRBD1 covers 9 bases. This CDR3 contains 14 residues. Germline loops: CDR1 MNHNS, CDR2 SASEGT. V lost 2 bases and J lost 8; bases outside the gene matches: 6. CDR3 nucleotides: TGTGCCAGCAGTGAAAGTAGACAGGGGGGAACCCAGTACTTC. This sequence encodes CASSESRQGGTQYF.

The chain joins TRBV27 to TRBJ1-2; 8 nucleotides line up with TRBD1. The germline gives CDR1 MNHEY, CDR2 SMNVEV (reference sequence). The V segment lost 2 bases and the J segment 1 base; nucleotides outside the gene matches: 9. This CDR3 contains 17 residues. The CDR3 is CASSLRPDRGLNYGYTF. CDR3 nucleotide sequence: TGTGCCAGCAGTTTAAGGCCCGACAGGGGCCTTAACTATGGCTACACCTTC.